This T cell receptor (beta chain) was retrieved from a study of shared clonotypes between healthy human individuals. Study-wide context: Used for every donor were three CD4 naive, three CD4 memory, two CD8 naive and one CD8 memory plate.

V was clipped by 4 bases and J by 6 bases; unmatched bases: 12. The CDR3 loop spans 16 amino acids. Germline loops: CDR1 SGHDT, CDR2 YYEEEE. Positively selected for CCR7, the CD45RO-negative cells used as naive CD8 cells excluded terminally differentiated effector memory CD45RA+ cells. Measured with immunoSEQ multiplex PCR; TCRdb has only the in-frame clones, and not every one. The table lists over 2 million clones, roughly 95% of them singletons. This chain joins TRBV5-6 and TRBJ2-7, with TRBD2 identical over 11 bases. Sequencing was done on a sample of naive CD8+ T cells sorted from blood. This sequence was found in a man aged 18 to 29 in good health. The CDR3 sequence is CASSPITGTSGSEQYF. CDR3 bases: TGTGCCAGCAGCCCCATTACCGGGACTAGCGGATCCGAGCAGTACTTC.